The clone carrying this T cell receptor beta chain was picked up a small number of times. This sample was included in a study of T-cell reconstitution after alpha-beta-depleted transplantation in children. Unique molecular identifiers were built into the TCRbeta library. One entry per CDR3 protein, called by TCRdb with MiXCR from the PCR reads. Altogether 250,000 to 300,000 distinct CDR3 sequences are present, about a tenth being singletons, with the ten largest covering 10%. The sample in question was PBMCs from the stem cell graft donor, obtained from the stem cell graft. This TCR came from a human donor who donated a stem cell graft to a child with SCID.

The CDR3 here is CASSSDVPGSPLHF. The CDR3 region has the DNA TGCGCCAGCAGCTCCGACGTTCCGGGTTCACCCCTCCACTTT. The chain joins TRBV5-1 to TRBJ1-6; D is undetermined. The CDR3 consists of 14 residues. V was cut by 3 bases and J by 9 bases, with 13 bases left in between. CDR1 is SGHRS, CDR2 YFSETQ, per germline.